Below, 30 T cell receptor beta chains from the same sample are listed, as sequenced in a study of blood T cell repertoires in COVID-19. TCRdb's copy holds only in-frame clones and misses some; the assay was immunoSEQ multiplex PCR. Of 95,000 to 150,000 clones in the sample, 85% to 90% are singletons; the top ten hold 9.5% to 13%. The sample taken for sequencing was peripheral blood. The receptors were gathered from an elderly man with acute or convalescent COVID-19.

The chain recombines TRBV5-4 with TRBJ2-3, with D maybe TRBD1 (6 bases). The CDR3 is 15 amino acids. V lost 5 bases and J lost 1, with 14 bases in between. The germline V gene encodes CDR1 SGHNT and CDR2 YYREEE (reference sequence). Here the CDR3 DNA reads TGTGCCAGCAGGCTATCGGACAGCCGCACAGATACGCAGTATTTT. It specifies CASRLSDSRTDTQYF.

The chain recombines TRBV28 with TRBJ1-1; D is possibly TRBD1 (5 bases). The V gene's germline CDR1 is MDHEN and CDR2 SYDVKM. Trimming removed 7 bases at V and 0 bases at J, with 12 bases between. The CDR3 contains 14 residues. In nucleotides, the CDR3 is TGTGCCAGCACCCCAGGGCAGTTGAACACTGAAGCTTTCTTT. Protein sequence: CASTPGQLNTEAFF.

The CDR3 is CASSLIPGASGRMYTGELFF. The CDR3 DNA reads as TGTGCCAGCAGCCTAATCCCCGGGGCTAGCGGGAGGATGTACACCGGGGAGCTGTTTTTT. The gene calls are TRBV6-2 or TRBV6-3 and TRBJ2-2; TRBD2 agrees at 11 bases. The germline V gene encodes CDR1 MNHEY and CDR2 SVGEGT. V lost 6 bases and J lost 3; bases outside the gene matches: 18. CDR3 length: 20 residues.

The chain couples TRBV19 to TRBJ2-7; 10 nucleotides line up with TRBD1. There are 14 residues in the CDR3. Germline V lookup: CDR1 LNHDA, CDR2 SQIVND (reference sequence). V lost 1 base and J lost 3; bases outside the gene matches: 0. DNA of the CDR3: TGTGCCAGTAGTATAGGGACAGGGGGCTACGAGCAGTACTTC. Protein sequence: CASSIGTGGYEQYF.

The rearrangement joins TRBV6-6 to TRBJ2-1; tentative D call: TRBD1 (7 bases). This CDR3 is built from 13 residues. The germline V gene encodes CDR1 MNHNY and CDR2 SVGAGI (reference sequence). The V end was cut by 7 bases, the J end by 6 bases, with 13 bases between. CDR3 in amino acids: CASNFQGGNEQFF. The CDR3 DNA reads as TGTGCCAGCAACTTCCAGGGGGGCAATGAGCAGTTCTTC.

V is TRBV6-2 or TRBV6-3 and J is TRBJ1-6; D ambiguous. V was cut by 1 base and J by 8 bases, with 12 bases left in between. This CDR3 has 15 amino acids. Germline CDR1 MNHEY, CDR2 SVGEGT. CDR3 nucleotides: TGTGCCAGCAGTTACTTGACGGCTGGAGATTCACCCCTCCACTTT. Translated, it gives CASSYLTAGDSPLHF.

J is TRBJ2-7 and V is TRBV3-1 (or the pseudogene TRBV3-2), with D tentatively TRBD1 (6 bases). Germline values: CDR1 LGHDT, CDR2 YNNKEL (reference sequence). This CDR3 has 13 residues. V was trimmed by 4 bases and J by 2 bases, leaving 9 bases between them. The CDR3 is CASSPDSTYEQYF. The CDR3 DNA is TGTGCCAGCAGCCCGGACAGTACCTACGAGCAGTACTTC.

The chain uses TRBV5-1 and TRBJ2-7; 8 nucleotides agree with TRBD1. The trim removed 2 bases at V and 5 bases at J, leaving 3 bases unmatched. The CDR3 extends over 13 amino acids. Germline CDR1 reads SGHRS; CDR2 reads YFSETQ. The CDR3 here is CASSLAGGDEQYF. The CDR3 DNA reads as TGCGCCAGCAGCTTAGCAGGGGGCGACGAGCAGTACTTC.

CDR3 DNA sequence: TGCGCCAGCAGCTTGGAAACCAGCCGGGATTCACCCCTCCACTTT. It specifies CASSLETSRDSPLHF. The V and J genes are TRBV5-1 and TRBJ1-6, with unresolved D. This CDR3 is built from 15 residues. The germline V and J ends were trimmed by 0 bases and 8 bases, with 12 bases remaining between them. Germline V gives CDR1 SGHRS, CDR2 YFSETQ.

The rearrangement uses TRBV7-8 and TRBJ2-7; D is uncertain. Trimming removed 0 bases at V and 2 bases at J, with 5 bases between. The germline V gene has CDR1 SGHVS and CDR2 FQNEAQ. The CDR3 extends over 13 amino acids. In DNA form, the CDR3 reads TGTGCCAGCAGCTTAGCAGAGCCCTACGAGCAGTACTTC. It encodes CASSLAEPYEQYF. Full variable domain (outside the CDR3, taken from reference TRBV7-8 and TRBJ2-7): GAGVSQSPRYKVAKRGQDVALRCDPISGHVSLFWYQQALGQGPEFLTYFQNEAQLDKSGLPSDRFFAERPEGSVSTLKIQRTQQEDSAVYLCASSLAEPYEQYFGPGTRLTVT.

The chain has TRBV3-1 (or the pseudogene TRBV3-2) and TRBJ1-4; D possibly corresponds to TRBD1 (5 bases). The V gene's germline CDR1 is LGHDT and CDR2 YNNKEL (reference sequence). Trimming took 1 base from V and 4 from J, leaving 13 bases between them. The CDR3 extends over 16 amino acids. CDR3 region: CASSQGGAGNNEKLFF. Written as DNA, the CDR3 is TGTGCCAGCAGCCAAGGAGGAGCAGGGAATAATGAAAAACTGTTTTTT.

V usage is TRBV5-4 and J usage is TRBJ2-5, with 7 positions matching TRBD2. This CDR3 region has 14 residues. Unmatched junction bases numbered 2, after V lost 2 bases and J lost 1 base. Germline V gene data show CDR1 as SGHNT and CDR2 as YYREEE (reference sequence). CDR3 protein: CASSFPGGQETQYF. The CDR3 coding sequence is TGTGCCAGCAGCTTTCCGGGGGGCCAAGAGACCCAGTACTTC.

This chain joins TRBV7-9 and TRBJ1-1, with TRBD1 identical over 9 bases. CDR3 length: 18 amino acids. Germline-derived CDR1 and CDR2 are SEHNR and FQNEAQ (reference sequence). The junction had 8 bases not matched to a gene; V was cut back by 0 bases and J by 0 bases. CDR3 nucleotides: TGTGCCAGCAGCTTAGCGCGTCCCGGGACAGGGATGAACACTGAAGCTTTCTTT. Translated: CASSLARPGTGMNTEAFF.

This clone was picked up a small number of times. The chain recombines TRBV7-8 with TRBJ1-2; the match to TRBD1 covers 9 bases. CDR1 and CDR2 from the germline V gene are SGHVS and FQNEAQ. The CDR3 extends over 14 amino acids. J lost 6 bases, V lost 5 bases, and 7 bases had no gene match. This CDR3 reads CASSKAGTGNGYTF. The CDR3 nucleotides read TGTGCCAGCAGCAAAGCCGGGACAGGGAATGGCTACACCTTC.

This chain links TRBV5-1 with TRBJ2-5; 9 nucleotides match TRBD2. The CDR3 runs to 14 residues. After removal of 0 bases from V and 4 bases from J, the junction contained 1 base not matched to a gene. Germline V gives CDR1 SGHRS, CDR2 YFSETQ. CDR3 DNA sequence: TGCGCCAGCAGCTTGGGTAGCGGGAGAGAGACCCAGTACTTC. Its translation: CASSLGSGRETQYF.

Comment on this clone: Germline and junction disagree at one end, which may indicate a read error. V usage is TRBV19 and J usage is TRBJ2-7; D uncertain. Germline CDR1 LNHDA, CDR2 SQIVND (reference sequence). There are 11 residues in the CDR3. The CDR3 protein is CASSTPSEEYF. DNA of the CDR3: TGTGCCAGTAGTACTCCGTCCGAGGAGTACTTC.

Points on this clone: A read error may explain this, as a much larger clone is one base away. V usage is TRBV5-4 and J usage is TRBJ2-7, with 13 bases that match TRBD2. The V gene's germline CDR1 is SGHNT and CDR2 YYREEE (reference sequence). This CDR3 is built from 16 residues. Trimming at V came to 6 bases and at J to 0 bases, leaving 6 bases not matched to a gene. CDR3: CASNWGLAGYSYEQYF. The CDR3 nucleotides read TGTGCCAGCAACTGGGGACTAGCGGGGTACTCCTACGAGCAGTACTTC. The whole variable domain, filled in from reference TRBV5-4 and TRBJ2-7, reads ETGVTQSPTHLIKTRGQQVTLRCSSQSGHNTVSWYQQALGQGPQFIFQYYREEENGRGNFPPRFSGLQFPNYSSELNVNALELDDSALYLCASNWGLAGYSYEQYFGPGTRLTVT.

CDR3 in DNA: TGTGCCAGCAGTCGACCTGGGACTAGCAGACTCTACTATGACGAGCAGTACTTC. Protein: CASSRPGTSRLYYDEQYF. The V gene is TRBV27, the J gene TRBJ2-7; 9 bases line up with TRBD2. From germline, CDR1 is MNHEY and CDR2 SMNVEV (reference sequence). This CDR3 comprises 18 residues. V gave up 5 bases and J gave up 5 bases; unmatched junction bases: 19.

The V gene is TRBV30, the J gene TRBJ2-7; 8 nucleotides align to TRBD1. The V and J ends lost 5 bases and 0 bases, in that order; junction bases with no gene match: 12. The CDR3 sequence is 16 residues long. Germline assignment: CDR1 GTSNPN and CDR2 SVGIG (reference sequence). The DNA of the CDR3 is TGTGCCTGGGAAGGCATCTCCGGGACAGGCTCCTACGAGCAGTACTTC. Its protein is CAWEGISGTGSYEQYF.

The rearrangement joins TRBV2 to TRBJ1-5, with TRBD1 matching over 8 bases. V shed 6 bases, J shed 1 base, and the junction held 8 bases outside the gene matches. Germline V gene lookup returns CDR1 SNHLY and CDR2 FYNNEI. CDR3 length: 16 residues. The CDR3 sequence: CASSGTGGRSNQPQHF. The DNA for the CDR3 is TGTGCCAGCAGCGGTACAGGGGGAAGGAGCAATCAGCCCCAGCATTTT.

The rearrangement links TRBV19 to TRBJ1-1, with TRBD1 identical over 7 bases. The CDR3 consists of 13 residues. The V gene's germline CDR1 is LNHDA and CDR2 SQIVND (reference sequence). The trim removed 7 bases at V and 6 bases at J, leaving 8 bases unmatched. CDR3 bases: TGTGCCAGTAACCGACAGGGTTCAGCTGAAGCTTTCTTT. As protein: CASNRQGSAEAFF.

The chain has TRBV15 and TRBJ2-7, with TRBD2 matching over 12 bases. Germline lookup yields CDR1 LNHNV and CDR2 YYDKDF (reference sequence). This CDR3 region has 19 residues. V trimming: 5 bases; J trimming: 0 bases; junction bases outside the gene matches: 14. CDR3 in DNA: TGTGCCACCAGCGCTCGATCCCTGGGACTAGCGGGCCTCTCCTACGAGCAGTACTTC. This codes for CATSARSLGLAGLSYEQYF.

The V and J genes are TRBV2 and TRBJ2-3; maybe TRBD1 (6 bases). V dropped 2 bases and J dropped 8 bases, with 14 bases sitting between them. In germline, CDR1 is SNHLY, CDR2 FYNNEI. This CDR3 region has 14 residues. For the CDR3, the DNA is TGTGCCAGCAGTGAAAGGCAGGGGAGCGTTACGCAGTATTTT. Its translation is CASSERQGSVTQYF.

The rearrangement joins TRBV19 to TRBJ2-1; 7 bases agree with TRBD1. Germline assignment: CDR1 LNHDA and CDR2 SQIVND (reference sequence). Trimming removed 4 bases from V and 7 bases from J; junction bases left unmatched: 4. The CDR3 has 13 amino acids. DNA of the CDR3: TGTGCCAGTAGTACACAGGGGCGGAATGAGCAGTTCTTC. Protein: CASSTQGRNEQFF.

The DNA of the CDR3 is TGCGCCAGCAGCCAAGACGTGGCATTTGGTGAAAAACTGTTTTTT. Encoded protein: CASSQDVAFGEKLFF. The J gene is TRBJ1-4, the V gene TRBV4-3; the D is unclear. Germline CDR1 LGHNA, CDR2 YSLEER. Trimming shortened V by 0 bases and J by 7 bases, and 12 bases separated the two germline ends. This CDR3 is 15 amino acids long.

The chain uses TRBV5-1 and TRBJ1-6; a possible D gene is TRBD1 (6 bases). In germline, CDR1 is SGHRS, CDR2 YFSETQ. The CDR3 is made up of 16 amino acids. V was clipped by 5 bases and J by 4 bases, with 16 bases between them. The DNA for the CDR3 is TGCGCCAGCAGGTCGGGCTCAGGGGATTATAATTCACCCCTCCACTTT. Its translation is CASRSGSGDYNSPLHF.

The chain uses TRBV25-1 and TRBJ2-7; D is unclear. The germline gives CDR1 MGHDK, CDR2 SYGVNS. The ends were cut back, 8 bases at V and 5 bases at J, with 13 bases in the middle. The CDR3 totals 12 residues. The CDR3 nucleotides read TGTGCCAGCTGCGACTGGAGCGACGAGCAGTACTTC. Protein product: CASCDWSDEQYF.

The chain is built from TRBV6-5 and TRBJ2-7, with 13 nucleotides matching TRBD2. Germline CDR1 and CDR2: MNHEY and SVGAGI. The trim removed 7 bases at V and 4 bases at J, leaving 7 bases unmatched. The CDR3 covers 15 residues. The CDR3 nucleotides are TGTGCCAGCACCCTGACTAGCGGGGGGTCTTACGAGCAGTACTTC. This encodes CASTLTSGGSYEQYF.

This sequence joins TRBV4-1 and TRBJ2-7, with 9 bases that match TRBD2. J was trimmed by 0 bases and V by 1 base; bases with no gene match: 1. Germline V CDR1 and CDR2: MGHRA, YSYEKL. The CDR3 extends over 15 amino acids. The DNA of the CDR3 is TGCGCCAGCAGCCAAGCGGGACTAGCCTCCTACGAGCAGTACTTC. Its protein is CASSQAGLASYEQYF.

The chain is built from TRBV19 and TRBJ1-5, with D possibly TRBD1 on 6 matching bases. The CDR3 is made up of 15 amino acids. CDR1 LNHDA and CDR2 SQIVND come from the germline V gene (reference sequence). Deletions cut 6 bases from V and 2 bases from J, with 14 bases between. The DNA of the CDR3 is TGTGCCAGTAGATCCAGGGGTTCGGGCAATCAGCCCCAGCATTTT. Its protein product is CASRSRGSGNQPQHF.